These 27 T cell receptor beta chains were all obtained from the same sample, sequenced in a study of breast tumors, draining lymph nodes, adjacent tissues (dated by TCRdb to about 2016). The library was produced with multiplex PCR. The instrument given in TCRdb is Illumina HiSeq 2000. The raw public reads went through TCRdb reprocessing: fastp at Q25, MiXCR clone calling, in-frame beta chains kept. Rows matching on CDR3 protein sequence are summarized as one entry with the most common DNA and genes. In this sample the table shows some 100,000 distinct CDR3 sequences, approximately 22% of which occur a single time. Of the sample, roughly 1.2% falls within the top ten clones. The axillary draining lymph nodes of breast cancer patients were the source of the lymph node samples. Sequencing was done on a sample of axillary lymph node tissue. The receptors stem from a female donor with breast cancer. Some clones in this sample may be carry-over from other donors' samples.

At least ten counts were recorded for this clonotype. The rearrangement uses TRBV7-9 and TRBJ2-7, with a tentative D call TRBD1 (5 bases). Per the germline V gene, CDR1 is SEHNR and CDR2 is FQNEAQ (reference sequence). The CDR3 extends over 12 amino acids. Trimming left V 5 bases short and J 7 bases short, with 12 bases between. The CDR3 region is CASSTGLGEQYF. The CDR3 region has the DNA TGTGCCAGCAGCACAGGTTTAGGGGAGCAGTACTTC.

This clonotype showed up many times. This sequence joins TRBV10-3 and TRBJ2-1; tentatively, D is TRBD1 or TRBD2 (6 bases each). The CDR3 is made up of 13 amino acids. Germline V gene lookup returns CDR1 ENHRY and CDR2 SYGVKD. V shed 7 bases and J shed 5 bases, with 12 bases lying between them. The CDR3 protein is CAITSGADNEQFF. CDR3 in DNA: TGTGCCATCACGTCGGGGGCCGACAATGAGCAGTTCTTC.

This clonotype was seen more than once but under ten times. The rearrangement uses TRBV11-3 and TRBJ2-4, with D possibly being TRBD2 (5 bases). The germline gives CDR1 SGHNT, CDR2 YENEEA. This CDR3 region has 13 residues. The V gene lost 5 bases and the J gene lost 9 bases, with 14 bases spanning the gap. In DNA form, the CDR3 reads TGTGCCAGCAGCCTCAATAGCGTCGGCATTCAGTACTTC. Translation gives CASSLNSVGIQYF.

The table lists this clonotype with a few counts. The gene calls are TRBV5-4 and TRBJ2-5; 9 bases fit TRBD2. This CDR3 comprises 15 residues. V lost 0 bases, J lost 5 bases, and 5 bases stayed unmatched. Per germline, CDR1 SGHNT and CDR2 YYREEE (reference sequence). This CDR3 reads CASSLAFAGGETQYF. The CDR3 DNA reads TGTGCCAGCAGCTTGGCCTTCGCGGGAGGGGAGACCCAGTACTTC. Variable domain in full (rest from reference TRBV5-4 and TRBJ2-5): ETGVTQSPTHLIKTRGQQVTLRCSSQSGHNTVSWYQQALGQGPQFIFQYYREEENGRGNFPPRFSGLQFPNYSSELNVNALELDDSALYLCASSLAFAGGETQYFGPGTRLLVL.

This clonotype was recorded many times. The CDR3 nucleotides are TGTGCCAGCAGCTCCCTACTCTCGACCGAGGACATTTATGGCTACACCTTC. Amino acid sequence: CASSSLLSTEDIYGYTF. The chain joins TRBV7-9 to TRBJ1-2, with D perhaps TRBD1 (5 bases). V dropped 4 bases and J dropped 5 bases, with 23 bases sitting between them. There are 17 residues in the CDR3. The V gene's germline CDR1 is SEHNR and CDR2 FQNEAQ (reference sequence).

Note on this clonotype: It may be a read error: a sequence one base away is much more abundant. V is TRBV3-1 and J is TRBJ1-2, with a possible D match to TRBD1 (6 bases). The CDR3 loop spans 13 amino acids. Germline V lookup: CDR1 LGHDT, CDR2 YNNKEL (reference sequence). The V and J ends lost 4 bases and 5 bases respectively, with 11 bases between them. CDR3 nucleotides: TGTGCCAGCAGCCGGACAGAATGGTATGGCTACACCTTC. It is translated as CASSRTEWYGYTF. Supplemented by reference TRBV3-1 and TRBJ1-2, the full variable domain reads DTAVSQTPKYLVTQMGNDKSIKCEQNLGHDTMYWYKQDSKKFLKIMFSYNNKELIINETVPNRFSPKSPDKAHLNLHINSLELGDSAVYFCASSRTEWYGYTFGSGTRLTVV.

Ten or more counts support this clonotype. This sequence joins TRBV11-2 and TRBJ1-3; D is undetermined. Germline assignment: CDR1 SGHAT and CDR2 FQNNGV. Deletions cut 1 base from V and 2 bases from J, with 9 bases between. The CDR3 has 15 residues. CDR3 DNA sequence: TGTGCCAGCAGCTTAGGTAGAAGGGCTGGAAACACCATATATTTT. It encodes CASSLGRRAGNTIYF.

Note on this clonotype: The germline gene is not matched at one end of the junction; a read error may be the cause. J is TRBJ2-2 and V is TRBV5-6; D may be TRBD1 or TRBD2 (5 bases each). Germline V CDR1 and CDR2: SGHDT, YYEEEE. This CDR3 is built from 14 residues. The CDR3 DNA follows: TGTGCCAGCAGCTTTCTGCCAGGGACCGGGGAGCCGTTTTTT. It translates to CASSFLPGTGEPFF.

This clonotype was counted many times. The chain joins TRBV7-9 to TRBJ2-3; 11 bases agree with TRBD2. CDR1 and CDR2 from the germline V gene are SEHNR and FQNEAQ (reference sequence). The CDR3 contains 17 residues. Trimming took 4 bases from V and 0 from J; bases not matched to a gene: 6. The CDR3 spells CASSSGTSGRSTDTQYF. The DNA of the CDR3 is TGTGCCAGCAGCTCGGGGACTAGCGGAAGAAGCACAGATACGCAGTATTTT. The whole variable domain, remainder taken from reference TRBV7-9 and TRBJ2-3, is DTGVSQNPRHKITKRGQNVTFRCDPISEHNRLYWYRQTLGQGPEFLTYFQNEAQLEKSRLLSDRFSAERPKGSFSTLEIQRTEQGDSAMYLCASSSGTSGRSTDTQYFGPGTRLTVL.

The V call is TRBV5-8, the J call TRBJ2-7; D is undetermined. The CDR3 is made up of 14 amino acids. Germline CDR1 SGHTS, CDR2 YDEGEE. V was trimmed by 0 bases and J by 5 bases, leaving 12 bases between them. As DNA, the CDR3 is TGTGCCAGCAGCTTGGATTGGGGTCGGAACGAGCAGTACTTC. Its protein is CASSLDWGRNEQYF.

This clonotype has ten or more counts. This chain connects TRBV2 to TRBJ2-2; 8 positions agree with TRBD2. The V and J ends lost 6 bases and 7 bases, in that order; junction bases with no gene match: 10. The CDR3 length is 15 residues. CDR1 and CDR2 from the germline V gene are SNHLY and FYNNEI. The CDR3 coding sequence is TGTGCCAGCAGCCAAGGTAGCGGGATTGGCGGGGAGCTGTTTTTT. Translation gives CASSQGSGIGGELFF. Using reference TRBV2 and TRBJ2-2 for the parts outside the CDR3, the full variable domain is EPEVTQTPSHQVTQMGQEVILRCVPISNHLYFYWYRQILGQKVEFLVSFYNNEISEKSEIFDDQFSVERPDGSNFTLKIRSTKLEDSAMYFCASSQGSGIGGELFFGEGSRLTVL.

This clonotype has a count of ten or more. This chain connects TRBV25-1 to TRBJ2-2, with 10 nucleotides matching TRBD2. The CDR3 totals 15 residues. V shed 7 bases, J shed 4 bases, and the junction held 6 bases outside the gene matches. Germline-derived CDR1 and CDR2 are MGHDK and SYGVNS. CDR3 DNA: TGTGCCAGCAAAGCGGGAGGGCCTACCACCGGGGAGCTGTTTTTT. This sequence encodes CASKAGGPTTGELFF.

This clonotype was found a few times. The chain combines TRBV27 with TRBJ2-1; possible D gene TRBD2, 7 bases. The CDR3 length is 19 residues. From germline, CDR1 is MNHEY and CDR2 SMNVEV (reference sequence). V lost 6 bases and J lost 3, with 27 bases in between. The CDR3 nucleotides are TGTGCCAGCAGCCAAGGCTCGGGGGGCTGGCTAGCGGACTACAATGAGCAGTTCTTC. Its protein is CASSQGSGGWLADYNEQFF.

At least ten counts were recorded for this clonotype. This chain uses TRBV10-3 with TRBJ2-5, with TRBD1 matching 8 bases. Trimming removed 3 bases from V and 3 bases from J; junction bases left unmatched: 9. Germline CDR1 is ENHRY and CDR2 is SYGVKD. The CDR3 contains 16 residues. The DNA for the CDR3 is TGTGCCATCAGTGACCTCGGACAGGGATCGAAAGAGACCCAGTACTTC. This gives the protein CAISDLGQGSKETQYF.

This clonotype was counted only a few times. The rearrangement uses TRBV28 and TRBJ2-1; 11 bases are shared with TRBD2. With 6 bases clipped from V and 4 bases from J, the junction kept 5 bases outside the gene matches. The CDR3 loop spans 15 amino acids. CDR1 MDHEN and CDR2 SYDVKM come from the germline V gene. The CDR3 DNA is TGTGCCAGCAGAAGGGGGACTAGCGGATACAATGAGCAGTTCTTC. Translated, it gives CASRRGTSGYNEQFF.

This clonotype was recorded a few times. V usage is TRBV18 and J usage is TRBJ1-2, with 7 bases fitting TRBD1. CDR1 and CDR2 (germline): KGHSH, LQKENI. V gave up 0 bases and J gave up 7 bases; unmatched junction bases: 8. The CDR3 spans 15 residues. In DNA form, the CDR3 reads TGTGCCAGCTCACCACCGACCGGGACAGACGGTGGCTACACCTTC. Translation gives CASSPPTGTDGGYTF.

This clonotype appeared a single time. Possible read error: a much larger clone is one base away. The J gene is TRBJ2-4, the V gene TRBV6-5; tentative D call: TRBD1 (6 bases). This CDR3 comprises 14 residues. With 8 bases removed from V and 2 bases from J, the gap between germline ends came to 13 bases. Germline CDR1 reads MNHEY; CDR2 reads SVGAGI. CDR3 sequence: CASAKGGSKNIQYF. CDR3 DNA: TGTGCCAGCGCCAAAGGGGGATCCAAAAACATTCAGTACTTC.

Many counts were recorded for this clonotype. The chain carries TRBV7-9 and TRBJ2-2, with D uncertain. The V gene lost 4 bases and the J gene lost 4 bases, with 10 bases spanning the gap. CDR1 SEHNR and CDR2 FQNEAQ come from the germline V gene (reference sequence). CDR3 size: 14 residues. CDR3 sequence reads: CASSSRPATGELFF. DNA of the CDR3: TGTGCCAGCAGCTCCAGGCCTGCCACCGGGGAGCTGTTTTTT.

This chain connects TRBV28 to TRBJ2-2; the D is unclear. The CDR3 loop spans 11 amino acids. Trimming removed 5 bases at V and 7 bases at J, with 5 bases between. Germline lookup yields CDR1 MDHEN and CDR2 SYDVKM. The CDR3 nucleotides read TGTGCCAGCAGTCGCATCGGGGAGCTGTTTTTT. Translated, it gives CASSRIGELFF.

This clonotype was recorded once. With a much larger clone just one base away, this may be a read error. The V and J genes are TRBV11-2 and TRBJ2-1; possible D gene TRBD1, 5 bases. Per germline, CDR1 SGHAT and CDR2 FQNNGV. The CDR3 has 15 residues. DNA of the CDR3: TGTGCCAGCAGCGGCTTGACAGCTTCTAACAATGAGCAGCTCTTC. Residues: CASSGLTASNNEQLF.

Notes on this clonotype: A single base separates this from a much larger clone, so it may be a read error. J is TRBJ2-2 and V is TRBV10-3; a possible D gene is TRBD2 (6 bases). Germline V gene lookup returns CDR1 ENHRY and CDR2 SYGVKD. The CDR3 is made up of 16 amino acids. The DNA for the CDR3 is TGTGCCATCAGTGGAGGGCCCGCTGTGAACACCGGGGGGCTGTTTTTT. Translated: CAISGGPAVNTGGLFF.

This clonotype was recorded many times. The CDR3 sequence: CASSLNSANTGELFF. The CDR3 DNA reads as TGCGCCAGCAGCTTGAACAGCGCGAACACCGGGGAGCTGTTTTTT. The J gene is TRBJ2-2, the V gene TRBV5-1; no clear D gene. The V end lost 1 base, the J end lost 0 bases, and 7 bases lay between the germline ends. Germline V CDR1 and CDR2: SGHRS, YFSETQ. This CDR3 is 15 amino acids long.

This clonotype was picked up many times. The chain is built from TRBV6-1 and TRBJ1-5, with unresolved D. CDR3 length: 14 amino acids. Germline CDR1 and CDR2: MNHNS and SASEGT. V gave up 1 base and J gave up 3 bases, with 7 bases separating them. The CDR3 protein is CASSEGEVNQPQHF. The CDR3 bases are TGTGCCAGCAGTGAAGGGGAAGTCAATCAGCCCCAGCATTTT.

This clonotype was detected ten times or more. The chain couples TRBV20-1 to TRBJ2-3, with D tentatively TRBD2 (6 bases). The CDR3 loop spans 12 amino acids. Germline CDR1 reads DFQATT; CDR2 reads SNEGSKA (reference sequence). Trimming shortened V by 6 bases and J by 2 bases, and 9 bases separated the two germline ends. CDR3 in amino acids: CSAIAATDTQYF. CDR3 sequence (DNA): TGCAGTGCCATAGCGGCCACAGATACGCAGTATTTT.

In its sample, this clonotype was seen many times. The chain couples TRBV3-1 to TRBJ2-1; 7 nucleotides match TRBD1. With V trimmed by 4 bases and J by 5 bases, 5 bases remained unmatched. The CDR3 is 14 residues long. Germline V gene data show CDR1 as LGHDT and CDR2 as YNNKEL (reference sequence). The CDR3 nucleotides are TGTGCCAGCAGCCGGCCTGACAGGGACAATGAGCAGTTCTTC. It codes for CASSRPDRDNEQFF.

Many counts were recorded for this clonotype. The CDR3 is CASSHKDINTIYF. CDR3 nucleotides: TGTGCCAGCAGCCATAAGGACATCAACACCATATATTTT. The chain recombines TRBV3-1 with TRBJ1-3; D may be TRBD1 (5 bases). Germline CDR1 is LGHDT and CDR2 is YNNKEL (reference sequence). The CDR3 sequence is 13 residues long. Trimming took 3 bases from V and 7 from J, leaving 10 bases between them.

This clonotype was detected ten times or more. The V call is TRBV20-1, the J call TRBJ2-7, with 7 bases that match TRBD2. The CDR3 totals 15 residues. The junction had 16 bases not matched to a gene; V was cut back by 6 bases and J by 5 bases. Germline V gene data show CDR1 as DFQATT and CDR2 as SNEGSKA (reference sequence). Here the CDR3 reads CSAEYPGRGVDEQYF. Here the CDR3 DNA reads TGCAGTGCGGAGTACCCGGGGAGGGGAGTCGACGAGCAGTACTTC.